The sequence of this TCR beta chain was determined in a study of PD-L1 blockade in urothelial cancer. Study-level background: Atezolizumab at 1,200 mg intravenously every 3 weeks was started by patients around 2014. Males with bladder-origin urothelial cancer constituted about nine tenths of the roughly 29 patients.

The CDR3 runs 15 residues. The germline V gene encodes CDR1 SEHNR and CDR2 FQNEAQ (reference sequence). The ends lost 4 bases at V and 4 bases at J; junction bases unmatched: 4. Patients presented with locally advanced or metastatic urothelial carcinoma. Here immunoSEQ multiplex PCR was the method, and the copy in TCRdb shows in-frame clones only, minus some. Among more than 45,000 clones, more than 70% were seen once, and the ten largest hold around 3.9%. The genes are TRBV7-9 and TRBJ1-5; TRBD1 matches 10 bases. The clonotype comes from a man older than 75 with urothelial cancer. Source: PBMCs, taken around atezolizumab (anti-PD-L1) treatment. The CDR3 bases are TGTGCCAGCAGCTCGGGACAGGGGATGAATCAGCCCCAGCATTTT. It translates to CASSSGQGMNQPQHF.